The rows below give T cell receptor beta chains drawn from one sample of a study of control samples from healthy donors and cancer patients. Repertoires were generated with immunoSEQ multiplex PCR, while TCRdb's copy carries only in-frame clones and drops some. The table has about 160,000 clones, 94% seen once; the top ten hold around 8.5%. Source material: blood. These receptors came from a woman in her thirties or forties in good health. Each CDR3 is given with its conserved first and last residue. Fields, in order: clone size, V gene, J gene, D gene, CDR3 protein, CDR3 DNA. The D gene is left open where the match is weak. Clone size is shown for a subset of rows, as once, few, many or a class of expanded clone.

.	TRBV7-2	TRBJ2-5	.	CASSLKASSSETQYF	TGTGCCAGCAGCTTAAAGGCATCCTCCTCGGAGACCCAGTACTTC
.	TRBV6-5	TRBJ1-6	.	CASSYVGGKDSPLHF	TGTGCCAGCAGTTACGTTGGGGGCAAGGATTCACCCCTCCACTTT
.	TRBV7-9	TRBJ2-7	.	CASSFSLETYEQYF	TGTGCCAGCAGCTTCTCTTTGGAAACCTACGAGCAGTACTTC
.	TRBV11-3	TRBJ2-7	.	CASSPDYLSYEQYF	TGTGCCAGCAGCCCCGACTACCTCTCCTACGAGCAGTACTTC
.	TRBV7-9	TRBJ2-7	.	CASSLTGLEQYF	TGTGCCAGCAGCTTAACTGGACTCGAGCAGTACTTC
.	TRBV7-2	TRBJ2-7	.	CASSAGSAAQYEQYF	TGTGCCAGCAGCGCCGGTTCGGCGGCACAATACGAGCAGTACTTC
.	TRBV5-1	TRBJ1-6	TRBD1	CASSLRDRINSPLHF	TGCGCCAGCAGCCTCCGGGACAGGATAAATTCACCCCTCCACTTT
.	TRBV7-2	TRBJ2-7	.	CASSQKTREVQYF	TGTGCCAGCAGTCAAAAAACCAGAGAAGTGCAGTACTTC
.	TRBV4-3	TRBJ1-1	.	CASSQDPWRGANTEAFF	TGCGCCAGCAGCCAAGACCCCTGGCGGGGGGCGAACACTGAAGCTTTCTTT
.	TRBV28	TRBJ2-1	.	CASSLFRIVGGGVAEQFF	TGTGCCAGCAGTTTATTCCGTATTGTAGGGGGCGGGGTCGCTGAGCAGTTCTTC
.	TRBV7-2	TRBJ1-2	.	CASSLVDGVYGYTF	TGTGCCAGCAGCTTAGTTGATGGGGTCTATGGCTACACCTTC
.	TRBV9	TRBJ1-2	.	CASSVNPSAVDGYTF	TGTGCCAGCAGCGTAAATCCCTCGGCAGTAGATGGCTACACCTTC
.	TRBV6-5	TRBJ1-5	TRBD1	CASSYKDRGPQHF	TGTGCCAGCAGTTACAAAGACAGGGGCCCTCAGCATTTT
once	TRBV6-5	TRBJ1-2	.	CASTQYSGVEYGYTF	TGTGCCAGCACCCAGTACAGCGGGGTTGAGTATGGCTACACCTTC
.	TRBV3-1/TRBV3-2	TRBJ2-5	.	CASSRDNVQETQYF	TGTGCCAGCAGCCGGGACAACGTCCAAGAGACCCAGTACTTC